The clone carrying this T cell receptor (beta chain) was counted once. The assay was immunoSEQ multiplex PCR, and TCRdb's table has in-frame clones only and misses some. The table has approximately 170,000 clones, about 93% seen once. The sample belongs to a study of control samples from healthy donors and cancer patients. Germline CDR1 MNHEY, CDR2 SMNVEV (reference sequence). There are 12 residues in the CDR3. V shed 5 bases and J shed 6 bases, with 10 bases lying between them. Sequenced input: blood. This rearrangement joins TRBV27 to TRBJ1-1; D not certain. The TCR originated in a woman in her thirties in good health. The CDR3 reads CASSRGRAEAFF. CDR3 nucleotide sequence: TGTGCCAGCAGTAGAGGGAGAGCTGAAGCTTTCTTT.